A single TCR beta chain is shown here with its context. The target antigen is unknown. This entry is derived from a study of T cell responses to AZD1222 COVID-19 vaccine. General study points: Repertoire sampling occurred only after the peak T cell response. Two doses of AZD1222 preceded a rise in Spike-specific TCR breadth and depth. The reported proportion of spike-specific TCRs targeting unmutated variant regions was nearly half. Vaccine-related CD4 TCRs covered spike, predominating at 160-218 and 743-854.

Sequenced by immunoSEQ multiplex PCR; TCRdb stores in-frame clones only, minus some. The sample shows some 58,000 clones, more than 75% of them seen only once. The V and J ends lost 0 bases and 2 bases respectively, with 12 bases between them. The CDR3 extends over 16 amino acids. The germline V gene encodes CDR1 SGHDT and CDR2 YYEEEE. The chain recombines TRBV5-6 with TRBJ1-3; D is unclear. The sequence was collected from an adult who received the AZD1222 COVID-19 vaccine. This specimen was peripheral blood, taken 28 days after the second AZD1222 dose. The CDR3 nucleotides are TGTGCCAGCAGCTTGGGACCTCGGCAGACTGGAAACACCATATATTTT. It codes for CASSLGPRQTGNTIYF.